This paragraph reports one TCR beta chain. This sample stems from a study of shared clonotypes between healthy human individuals. Method: immunoSEQ multiplex PCR; TCRdb's copy keeps in-frame clones and lacks some. This table has 740,000 or so clones, around four fifths appearing once. CDR3 size: 13 residues. Trimming took off 5 bases at V and 6 bases at J, with 13 bases between the two ends. The germline CDR1 and CDR2 sequences are MNHNY and SVGAGI (reference sequence). V gene TRBV6-6 combines with J gene TRBJ2-5; tentative D call: TRBD1 (5 bases). This TCR was recovered from a woman aged 25 to 39 in good health. Input material: memory CD4+ T cells sorted from blood. The subset: CD45RA-negative fraction. As DNA, the CDR3 is TGTGCCAGCAGTCCCCCGACAGTGCAGACCCAGTACTTC. Encoded protein: CASSPPTVQTQYF.